The source of this T cell receptor beta chain is a study of cytomegalovirus exposure and HLA in healthy donors (dated 2017 in TCRdb). Broadly, across the study: According to an earlier analysis of several hundred of the donors, some 180 million T cells yielded over 100 million unique TCR beta sequences and more than 250 Gb of sequence data. About 310 gigabases of sequencing data and tens of millions of unique TCR sequences were included in an early release covering under 650 HLA-typed donors. Of the approximately 400 genotyped donors, over 80% were placed in the genetic ancestry cluster associated with self-reported Caucasian donors. The aim of the study was to test whether cataloging public T cell receptors could identify signatures of past pathogen exposure. Using immunosequencing, the study profiled T cell repertoires from fewer than 700 subjects and related those repertoires to cytomegalovirus serostatus. In addition to the first cohort of 666 subjects, a separate validation cohort of over 90 different subjects was used. High-throughput TCR immunosequencing, statistical association of individual TCRs with disease status, and machine learning were combined to predict cytomegalovirus infection status. A later analysis re-examined previously published TCR beta repertoires from 500 to 700 donors and added high-resolution HLA genotyping to investigate patterns of TCR occurrence. In the later analysis, no new phenotypic data were used to find candidate immune exposures; instead, reliance was placed on TCR beta sequences and their occurrence across donors. An earlier analysis of 450 to 750 of the donors used high-throughput TCR beta sequencing to judge whether each TCR beta V gene segment behaved as functional or pseudogenic. Donor age, sex, ethnicity and CMV serostatus were collected together with the repertoire data. A later genetic analysis used genome-wide SNP genotypes for about three fifths of the 666 donors, treating that subset as a discovery cohort. All discovery cohort repertoires had been generated on a single sequencing platform. Both class I and class II loci were covered by HLA typing, at four-digit resolution. The number of typed donors differed by locus: about 620-630 for A, B, C, DRB1 and DQB1; 500 to 550 for DQA1; 606 for DPA1; and roughly 470 for DPB1. Because of strong linkage in the cohort, roughly five DR-DQ haplotypes were treated as single units for association and clustering. Among approximately 370 genotyped donors of the cohort, an average of approximately 240,000 unique TCR beta nucleotide sequences was sequenced per donor, of which roughly 17% were non-productive.

The cohort consisted of fewer than 700 healthy bone marrow donors. At the time of sampling, all cohort members were nominally healthy, though unrecorded immune exposures were likely present. The donor tested CMV seronegative, placing the donor among the 350 or so seronegative members of the cohort. Every donor gave a peripheral blood sample, and the peripheral blood mononuclear cells from that sample were used for TCR beta sequencing. The Qiagen DNeasy Blood Extraction Kit was used to extract genomic DNA from the blood cell samples. This clone turned up a few times. The target of this receptor is not known. Base qualities are not at hand, and no much larger clone is one base apart. Receptor amplification or capture employed the immunoSEQ multiplex PCR assay. For the multiplex PCR, a mixture combining 60 forward primers for TCR Vbeta segments and 13 reverse primers for TCR Jbeta segments was used. The CDR3 region of rearranged TCR beta genes was amplified from genomic DNA by a multiplex PCR assay. Amplified TCR beta libraries were sequenced as 87-base-pair reads on the Illumina HiSeq System. The paper's data handling went like this. In a later analysis, around 80 million unique TCR beta chains were counted across the roughly 610 repertoires, and some 10 million of these chains were shared by at least two donors. A nearest-neighbor algorithm error-corrected the raw reads and collapsed the reads into unique sequences, merging closely related sequences to remove PCR and sequencing errors. Alignment of CDR3 sequences to IMGT reference sequences was used to assign V, D and J gene segments. For a sequence to be retained, at least a six-nucleotide match to both a V gene segment and a J gene segment was required. Rearrangements were called productive when the CDR3 lacked stop codons and stayed in frame with V and J; all others were non-productive. CDR3 was defined by IMGT convention, running from the second conserved V-encoded cysteine to the conserved J-encoded phenylalanine. The earlier analysis of a few hundred of the donors excluded sequences that lacked an unambiguous match to a single V gene segment. In an earlier analysis of roughly 600 of the donors, a V segment was called functional when productive rearrangements were above 56.7%, and segregating when the standard deviation between donors exceeded 5%. A statistical classification framework was built for diagnosing cytomegalovirus status from the catalog of TCR beta chain sequences. V and J gene assignment, in a later analysis, came from comparing TCR nucleotide sequences with IMGT/GENE-DB human TR gene sequences. Using the TCRdist pipeline, a later analysis assigned CDR3 sequences along with most-parsimonious VDJ recombination scenarios. In a later analysis, every TCR beta chain was defined by the combination of its CDR3 amino acid sequence and its V-gene family, and reads without a unique V-gene family were dropped. A later analysis removed nearly 600 highly shared, low-generation-probability nucleotide sequences to deal with suspected cross-contamination and a sequencing artifact. In a later analysis, a clonal expansion index was calculated for each public chain from normalized within-repertoire ranks of inferred template counts. In a later analysis, generation probabilities were computed with a VDJ recombination model fitted to out-of-frame rearrangements, and the resulting probabilities were checked against IGoR. A later analysis scored TCR-TCR, TCR-HLA and TCR-CMV co-occurrence with hypergeometric tests, applying a repertoire-size bias correction to TCR pairs. False discovery rates were estimated in a later analysis by permuting HLA or CMV assignments 20 times. In a later analysis, co-occurring TCRs were grouped using DBSCAN, with TCRdist sequence similarity added in when clustering inside HLA-allele-positive subsets. Repertoires with fewer than 30,000 or more than 120,000 public chains, plus five repertoires with anomalous nucleotide sharing, were excluded from co-occurrence clustering. Imported from immuneACCESS, the table was reduced by TCRdb to in-frame sequences with V and J called. These copies leave out some clones; in studies compared against another copy, an unresolved V gene accounts for under half, and the cause of the remainder is not known. The V and J calls and clone size come from that table; D and trimming were worked out from the DNA. Counted in this sample were approximately 160,000 clones; approximately 80% of them appeared once. The ten largest clones capture about 1.9% of the sample.

Findings and caveats that apply to the study as a whole: An association between a missense DCLRE1C variant and V-gene and J-gene trimming of TCR beta chains was found in a later genetic analysis and replicated in an independent cohort. In a later analysis, around 15,000 TCR beta sequences were associated with specific HLA alleles at a false discovery rate of 0.05. Broadly in line with IMGT annotations, most TCR beta V segments showed up in productive rearrangements about 87% or about 30% of the time in an earlier analysis of 587 of the donors. The classifier was reported to diagnose cytomegalovirus status with high specificity and sensitivity in both the original and validation cohorts. The authors suggested that the approach could potentially be generalized to other disease states and immunological phenotypes. Assigning TCR associations to individual alleles was difficult when HLA alleles, especially DR and DQ, strongly co-occurred. The only immune exposure information available for the cohort was CMV serostatus. A cluster of highly shared sequence variants was judged likely to be a technical artifact of the sequencing pipeline. In a later genetic analysis, fewer N-insertions in productive TCRs were reported among donors in an Asian-associated ancestry cluster than the roughly 640-donor mean. Several of the top co-occurrence clusters appeared to be linked to parvovirus B19, influenza, CMV and Epstein-Barr virus, according to a later analysis. Most TCR sequences were seen in very few donors, while some public TCRs were found in many individuals. Only TCR beta chains were sequenced in this cohort, and the absence of alpha or paired-chain data limited detectable features. A later analysis found that most CMV-associated TCR beta chains appeared HLA-restricted, with HLA associations seemingly driven largely by CMV exposure. A further reported finding was that TCR beta sequences accurately predicted the HLA-A and HLA-B alleles for most subjects in the first cohort. About 17 rarely observed V segments, including chromosome 9 orphons, were excluded from the earlier analysis of 550 to 700 of the donors because counts were too low. Presence/absence analyses assumed roughly uniform sequencing depth across donors, an assumption that may not hold. Compared with equally common non-associated chains, HLA-associated TCR beta chains in a later analysis were more clonally expanded and had lower generation probabilities. HLA typing was unavailable for some donors at each locus, so association tests used only the typed subset. The 87-base-pair reads could not distinguish some IMGT-functional V segments, including TRBV6-2 and TRBV6-3, so those segments were excluded. The study gave a list of about 170 TCR beta chains associated with cytomegalovirus. Correlated functional status among segregating V segments might reflect linkage disequilibrium, but an unknown experimental factor could not be ruled out. In a later analysis, the rate of TCR association differed among HLA loci, with DRB1 alleles having the most associated TCRs and HLA-C alleles having the fewest. In vitro tests confirmed that three of the cytomegalovirus-associated TCR beta chains recognize cytomegalovirus antigens.

At the junction V is shortened by 8 bases and J by 4 bases, with 6 bases in between. Via the germline V gene, CDR1 is MNHNS and CDR2 SASEGT. CDR3 length: 11 amino acids, cysteine to phenylalanine. CDR3 DNA is the only sequence kept; it has 33 bases, read in frame from the first base. Specimen: PBMCs. The sequence derives from a woman under 30 in good health and CMV-seronegative. This chain joins TRBV6-1 to TRBJ2-1; a tentative D match to TRBD1 spans 5 bases. The sequenced DNA is TGTGCCAGCGGACATTACAATGAGCAGTTCTTC. Its coded protein is CASGHYNEQFF.